Shown below are 18 T cell receptor beta chains from a single sample sequenced in a study of T cell responses to AZD1222 COVID-19 vaccine. The repertoire was sequenced with immunoSEQ multiplex PCR; TCRdb's copy has only in-frame clones and lacks some. The sample lists 110,000 to 150,000 clones; 85% to 90% were seen once. The material sequenced was peripheral blood, taken 28 days after the second AZD1222 dose. The receptor source for this set is an adult who received the AZD1222 COVID-19 vaccine.

The V call is TRBV30, the J call TRBJ2-3, with unresolved D. There are 12 residues in the CDR3. The V gene's germline CDR1 is GTSNPN and CDR2 SVGIG (reference sequence). V lost 0 bases and J lost 4, with 5 bases in between. The CDR3 sequence is CAWSVAADTQYF. The DNA of the CDR3 is TGTGCCTGGAGTGTGGCTGCAGATACGCAGTATTTT. The full variable domain, with the rest looked up from reference TRBV30 and TRBJ2-3, is SQTIHQWPATLVQPVGSPLSLECTVEGTSNPNLYWYRQAAGRGLQLLFYSVGIGQISSEVPQNLSASRPQDRQFILSSKKLLLSDSGFYLCAWSVAADTQYFGPGTRLTVL.

CDR3 sequence reads: CASSLGTGHTNEQFF. Written as DNA, the CDR3 is TGTGCCAGCAGCTTAGGGACAGGGCACACCAATGAGCAGTTCTTC. V and J are TRBV11-3 and TRBJ2-1; 8 bases map to TRBD1. This CDR3 is 15 amino acids long. From germline, CDR1 is SGHNT and CDR2 YENEEA. Trimming cost V 1 base and J 6 bases; bases outside gene matches: 5.

The V call is TRBV27, the J call TRBJ1-2; D possibly corresponds to TRBD1 (5 bases). V lost 3 bases and J lost 3, with 14 bases in between. Per the germline V gene, CDR1 is MNHEY and CDR2 is SMNVEV (reference sequence). The CDR3 runs 15 residues. DNA of the CDR3: TGTGCCAGCAGTTTCTCAATGGGGGATTACTATGGCTACACCTTC. Its translation: CASSFSMGDYYGYTF.

CDR3 sequence: CASKTPGGARTGYNQPQHF. CDR3 nucleotides: TGTGCCAGCAAGACACCTGGAGGGGCTAGGACAGGGTACAATCAGCCCCAGCATTTT. J is TRBJ1-5 and V is TRBV27; 8 bases line up with TRBD1. The trim removed 7 bases at V and 3 bases at J, leaving 20 bases unmatched. The CDR3 is 19 amino acids. Per the germline V gene, CDR1 is MNHEY and CDR2 is SMNVEV (reference sequence).

This chain uses TRBV4-1 with TRBJ1-5; 9 nucleotides match TRBD1. V shed 5 bases, J shed 7 bases, and the junction held 9 bases outside the gene matches. This CDR3 is 15 amino acids long. Germline V lookup: CDR1 MGHRA, CDR2 YSYEKL. The CDR3 nucleotides read TGCGCCAGCAGCAAGCCGGGACAGGGTTTCCAGCCCCAGCATTTT. Protein product: CASSKPGQGFQPQHF.

This chain uses TRBV19 with TRBJ2-7; 10 nucleotides align to TRBD1. In germline, CDR1 is LNHDA, CDR2 SQIVND (reference sequence). Trimming removed 3 bases from V and 5 bases from J; junction bases left unmatched: 10. The CDR3 runs 16 residues. The CDR3 is CASSMDRGGTGDEQYF. The CDR3 DNA reads as TGTGCCAGTAGTATGGACAGAGGGGGGACAGGGGACGAGCAGTACTTC.

The chain is built from TRBV6-2 or TRBV6-3 and TRBJ2-7; TRBD1 agrees at 8 bases. The CDR3 loop spans 13 amino acids. The junction had 4 bases not matched to a gene; V was cut back by 6 bases and J by 3 bases. Germline V gene sequence: CDR1 MNHEY, CDR2 SVGEGT. CDR3 sequence: CASSRDRSYEQYF. Written as DNA, the CDR3 is TGTGCCAGCAGCAGGGACAGGAGCTACGAGCAGTACTTC.

The chain employs TRBV24-1 and TRBJ2-3; 11 bases are a match to TRBD2. After removal of 4 bases from V and 4 bases from J, the junction contained 9 bases not matched to a gene. Germline V gene lookup returns CDR1 KGHDR and CDR2 SFDVKD. The CDR3 has 17 amino acids. CDR3 coding DNA: TGTGCCACCAGTGACCTACCTAGCGGGGGGCGTTCAGATACGCAGTATTTT. It translates to CATSDLPSGGRSDTQYF.

This clone has more than one count but fewer than ten. The chain recombines TRBV2 with TRBJ1-6; D might be TRBD1 (6 bases). CDR1 and CDR2 from the germline V gene are SNHLY and FYNNEI. The CDR3 contains 16 residues. V gave up 8 bases and J gave up 9 bases, with 23 bases separating them. This CDR3 is CASAGGRGAIGSPLHF. The CDR3 DNA reads as TGTGCCAGCGCCGGGGGACGGGGGGCCATAGGTTCACCCCTCCACTTT.

This clone showed up just once. The CDR3 coding sequence is TGCGCCAGCCGTGAGCCAGGAAACACCATATATTTT. It codes for CASREPGNTIYF. The chain carries TRBV5-1 and TRBJ1-3; D is ambiguous. This CDR3 has 12 residues. Between the trimmed V and J ends, which lost 7 bases and 4 bases, there was a span of 9 bases. From germline, CDR1 is SGHRS and CDR2 YFSETQ. Drawing the rest from reference TRBV5-1 and TRBJ1-3, the complete variable domain is KAGVTQTPRYLIKTRGQQVTLSCSPISGHRSVSWYQQTPGQGLQFLFEYFSETQRNKGNFPGRFSGRQFSNSRSEMNVSTLELGDSALYLCASREPGNTIYFGEGSWLTVV.

This chain connects TRBV28 to TRBJ1-5; perhaps TRBD1 as D (5 bases). CDR3 length equals 12 residues. Per germline, CDR1 MDHEN and CDR2 SYDVKM. V gave up 3 bases and J gave up 6 bases, with 6 bases separating them. Here the CDR3 reads CASSLGGQPQHF. CDR3 coding DNA: TGTGCCAGCAGTTTGGGGGGTCAGCCCCAGCATTTT. The whole variable domain, remainder taken from reference TRBV28 and TRBJ1-5, is DVKVTQSSRYLVKRTGEKVFLECVQDMDHENMFWYRQDPGLGLRLIYFSYDVKMKEKGDIPEGYSVSREKKERFSLILESASTNQTSMYLCASSLGGQPQHFGDGTRLSIL.

The rearrangement uses TRBV18 and TRBJ1-5, with unresolved D. Per the germline V gene, CDR1 is KGHSH and CDR2 is LQKENI. The CDR3 extends over 13 amino acids. Trimming stripped 5 bases from V and 5 bases from J, with 10 bases between. CDR3 sequence: CASSEGTDQPQHF. CDR3 coding DNA: TGTGCCAGCTCAGAGGGTACGGATCAGCCCCAGCATTTT.

The genes are TRBV5-1 and TRBJ1-5, with D maybe TRBD1 (5 bases). Germline lookup yields CDR1 SGHRS and CDR2 YFSETQ. The V gene lost 4 bases and the J gene lost 10 bases, with 18 bases spanning the gap. This CDR3 has 14 amino acids. The CDR3, as DNA: TGCGCCAGCAGCCTAACAGGCCTGGCGGGTCCCCAGCATTTT. Protein sequence: CASSLTGLAGPQHF.

The chain is built from TRBV10-3 and TRBJ1-6; D is unclear. Trimming took off 10 bases at V and 10 bases at J, with 14 bases between the two ends. CDR1 ENHRY and CDR2 SYGVKD come from the germline V gene. CDR3 length: 12 amino acids. CDR3 in amino acids: CATNGVDSPLHF. The CDR3 DNA reads TGTGCCACCAACGGCGTAGACTCACCCCTCCACTTT.

This chain joins TRBV2 and TRBJ2-3, with D maybe TRBD1 (6 bases). Germline loops: CDR1 SNHLY, CDR2 FYNNEI. There are 15 residues in the CDR3. V lost 6 bases to trimming and J lost 0 bases, with 13 bases between them. Here the CDR3 DNA reads TGTGCCAGCAGCCTTAGGACAGAGAGCACAGATACGCAGTATTTT. Translated, it gives CASSLRTESTDTQYF.

The chain combines TRBV7-3 with TRBJ1-1; no clear D. The CDR3 length is 13 residues. The V gene's germline CDR1 is SGHTA and CDR2 FQGTGA. Trimming pared 3 bases from V and 3 bases from J, leaving 8 bases between. CDR3 sequence reads: CASSFLGDTEAFF. The CDR3, as DNA: TGTGCCAGCAGCTTTCTCGGTGACACTGAAGCTTTCTTT.

The V and J genes are TRBV5-1 and TRBJ2-2, with 7 positions matching TRBD1. After removal of 3 bases from V and 5 bases from J, the junction contained 7 bases not matched to a gene. Germline values: CDR1 SGHRS, CDR2 YFSETQ. This CDR3 spans 15 amino acids. CDR3 sequence reads: CASSSGTDSTGELFF. The CDR3 nucleotides are TGCGCCAGCAGCTCTGGGACAGACTCAACCGGGGAGCTGTTTTTT.

The V and J genes are TRBV4-2 and TRBJ2-3, with TRBD2 identical over 8 bases. Germline V gene data show CDR1 as LGHNA and CDR2 as YNFKEQ. V gave up 1 base and J gave up 6 bases; unmatched junction bases: 12. CDR3 length equals 17 residues. CDR3 residues: CASSQGSSGGAGDTQYF. CDR3 bases: TGTGCCAGCAGCCAAGGATCGTCCGGGGGGGCCGGGGATACGCAGTATTTT.